The T cell receptor (beta chain) described here comes from a study of regulatory T cells in long-lasting Graves disease. This clonotype was seen many times. Construction of TCR beta libraries relied on iRepertoire HTBI primers and on Arm-PCR targeting CDR3 regions. TCRdb used MiXCR to reprocess the multiplex PCR reads, holding one entry per CDR3 protein. The repertoire holds approximately 460,000 distinct CDR3 sequences, with over 15% as singletons. Time point noted: newly diagnosed GD, antithyroid drugs for less than 3 months. PBMCs provided the RNA from which the TCR library was made. J was trimmed by 7 bases and V by 6 bases; bases with no gene match: 11. CDR3 length equals 16 residues. These same data were also listed under a study on T cells in Graves' hyperthyroidism and ophthalmopathy.

This sequence originates from a woman under 40 with Graves disease. The chain recombines TRBV12-3 or TRBV12-4 with TRBJ1-6; 8 bases are shared with TRBD1. The sample in question was peripheral blood mononuclear cells (PBMCs), obtained at new diagnosis, from a patient treated with antithyroid drugs. DNA for the CDR3: TGTGCCAGCAGCCTCGACAGGGGAGTAAAAAATTCACCCCTCCACTTT. This codes for CASSLDRGVKNSPLHF.